This TCR beta chain emerged from a study of T cell changes during pregnancy in multiple sclerosis. This clone was observed a single time. Clones were sequenced by immunoSEQ multiplex PCR, and TCRdb holds only the in-frame ones, with some missing. Of about 36,000 clones listed, 80% to 95% were seen once; the top ten hold more than 0.4%. Germline V lookup: CDR1 MGHRA, CDR2 YSYEKL. This CDR3 is 13 amino acids long. Trimming took 3 bases from V and 10 from J, leaving 13 bases between them. The sample was CD4+ T cells from peripheral blood mononuclear cells, taken in the third trimester of pregnancy. The clonotype comes from a female donor in good health, enrolled as a control in a pregnancy study. J is TRBJ2-1 and V is TRBV4-1; possible D gene TRBD2, 6 bases. CDR3: CASSHLTRGEQFF. Here the CDR3 DNA reads TGCGCCAGCAGCCACTTGACTAGAGGGGAGCAGTTCTTC.